This T cell receptor beta chain was obtained from a study of shared clonotypes between healthy human individuals. Naive CD8 isolation took CD45RO-negative cells positively selected for CCR7 and excluded terminally differentiated effector memory CD45RA+ cells. Adults of Caucasian background living in Nashville, Tennessee made up all donors. This clone came up once. Germline and junction disagree at one end, which may indicate a read error. There are 12 residues in the CDR3. In germline, CDR1 is SGDLS, CDR2 YYNGEE. Clones were sequenced by immunoSEQ multiplex PCR, and TCRdb holds only the in-frame ones, with some missing. The data contain about 2.2 million clones, 90% to 95% of them seen just once; the ten biggest clones take up approximately 1.7%.

Sequencing was carried out using naive CD8+ T cells from PBMCs. The chain links TRBV9 to TRBJ1-4; 10 nucleotides line up with TRBD1. The sequence came from a man between 18 and 29 years old in good health. Some clones in this sample may be carry-over from other donors' samples. The CDR3 sequence is CASSPRTGGLVF. In nucleotides, the CDR3 is TGTGCCAGCAGCCCACGGACAGGGGGACTTGTTTTT.